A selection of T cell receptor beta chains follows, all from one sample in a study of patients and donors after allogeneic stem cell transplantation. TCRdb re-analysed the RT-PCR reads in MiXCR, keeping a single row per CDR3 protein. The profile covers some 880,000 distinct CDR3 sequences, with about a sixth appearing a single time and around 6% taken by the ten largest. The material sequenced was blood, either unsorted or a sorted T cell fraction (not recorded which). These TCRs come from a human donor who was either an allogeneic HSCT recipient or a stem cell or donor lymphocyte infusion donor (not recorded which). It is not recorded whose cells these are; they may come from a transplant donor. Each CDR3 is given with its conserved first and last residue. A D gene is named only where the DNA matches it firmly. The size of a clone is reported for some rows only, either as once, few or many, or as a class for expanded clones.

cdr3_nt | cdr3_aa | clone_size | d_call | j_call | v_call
TGTGCCAGCAGTTTAATGACATTCAACTATGGCTACACCTTC | CASSLMTFNYGYTF | NA | NA | TRBJ1-2 | TRBV12-3/TRBV12-4
TGCAGTGCTAGACCCTCCGGGACTAGCGGGGGACCTAGGACCCAGTACTTC | CSARPSGTSGGPRTQYF | few | TRBD2 | TRBJ2-5 | TRBV20-1
TGTGCCAGCAGTTGGACCAACACCGGGGAGCTGTTTTTT | CASSWTNTGELFF | many | NA | TRBJ2-2 | TRBV12-3/TRBV12-4
TGTGCTAGTGGTTTGTCGGGCGGGGCCAGCAATCAGCCCCAGCATTTT | CASGLSGGASNQPQHF | NA | NA | TRBJ1-5 | TRBV12-5
TGCGCCAGCAGTGAGTGGGGGGGCAACTACGAGCAGTACTTC | CASSEWGGNYEQYF | NA | NA | TRBJ2-7 | TRBV10-2
TGTGCCAGCAGTTTTGCCAGGCCATACAATGAGCAGTTCTTC | CASSFARPYNEQFF | NA | NA | TRBJ2-1 | TRBV12-3/TRBV12-4
TGTGCCAGCAGTTTTCCGACCTACGAGCAGTACTTC | CASSFPTYEQYF | many | NA | TRBJ2-7 | TRBV28
TGCGCCAGCAGCCCGAAACGGGACTCAGGCCCAGATACGCAGTATTTT | CASSPKRDSGPDTQYF | few | NA | TRBJ2-3 | TRBV5-1
TGCAGTGCTATAAACCCTGACGGCTATGGCTACACCTTC | CSAINPDGYGYTF | few | NA | TRBJ1-2 | TRBV20-1
TGCAGCGTAGGCCTAGCGGGAGGGCCCAATGAGCAGTTCTTC | CSVGLAGGPNEQFF | many | TRBD2 | TRBJ2-1 | TRBV29-1
TGCAGCGTTCCAAATCGACTAGCGGGGGGGAGGGAGACCCAGTACTTC | CSVPNRLAGGRETQYF | NA | TRBD2 | TRBJ2-5 | TRBV29-1
TGTGCCAGCAGACAGTTCTACACTGAAGCTTTCTTT | CASRQFYTEAFF | few | NA | TRBJ1-1 | TRBV2
TGTGCCAGCAGCGCCCCCCTTCTACCTTACGAGCAGTACTTC | CASSAPLLPYEQYF | NA | NA | TRBJ2-7 | TRBV7-9
TGTGCCAGCGGGGGGGACAGCTCCTACAATGAGCAGTTCTTC | CASGGDSSYNEQFF | few | NA | TRBJ2-1 | TRBV9
TGTGCCAGCAGAAAGAGCGGCAATGAGCAGTTCTTC | CASRKSGNEQFF | few | NA | TRBJ2-1 | TRBV12-3/TRBV12-4
TGCGCCAGCAGCCCTCTTGAGGGGGGGAACACCGGGGAGCTGTTTTTT | CASSPLEGGNTGELFF | NA | NA | TRBJ2-2 | TRBV4-3
TGTGCCAGCAGCCAAGAGGGGGGAGTCTACTATGGCTACACCTTC | CASSQEGGVYYGYTF | NA | NA | TRBJ1-2 | TRBV3-1
TGTGCCAGCAGGTGGACAGATAGCAATCAGCCCCAGCATTTT | CASRWTDSNQPQHF | few | NA | TRBJ1-5 | TRBV2
TGCGCCAGCAGCTATGGTGGGACAGGCGTCCCAGATACGCAGTATTTT | CASSYGGTGVPDTQYF | NA | TRBD1 | TRBJ2-3 | TRBV5-1
TGTGCCAGTAGTAGGTCCCCGGGACTGACACACTATGGCTACACCTTC | CASSRSPGLTHYGYTF | NA | NA | TRBJ1-2 | TRBV19
TGCGCCAGCAGCTTAGGTACGACTAGCGGGGGCCCCGCCTACGAGCAGTACTTC | CASSLGTTSGGPAYEQYF | few | TRBD2 | TRBJ2-7 | TRBV5-1
TGCGCCAGCAGCACAACTAGCGGGGGGGCACCCTACGAGCAGTACTTC | CASSTTSGGAPYEQYF | NA | TRBD2 | TRBJ2-7 | TRBV5-1
TGCAGTGCTAGGTTACCGGGTCCAACCCCAGGAGAGCTGTTTTTT | CSARLPGPTPGELFF | few | NA | TRBJ2-2 | TRBV20-1
TGCGCCAGCATACTGCGGGGGGGCCATGAGCAGTTCTTC | CASILRGGHEQFF | NA | TRBD2 | TRBJ2-1 | TRBV5-1
TGTGCCAGCAGCGCCGACTCGATCTCCTACGAGCAGTACTTC | CASSADSISYEQYF | few | NA | TRBJ2-7 | TRBV13
TGCGCCAGCAGCTTGAAGAGGACAGGGGGCTTGTCAGGGAGAGAGACCCAGTACTTC | CASSLKRTGGLSGRETQYF | few | TRBD1 | TRBJ2-5 | TRBV5-1
TGCAGTGCTAGCAGAGGTGGGGGGCTGGGTTCACCCCTCCACTTT | CSASRGGGLGSPLHF | few | NA | TRBJ1-6 | TRBV20-1
TGTGCCAGCAGTTTTTCATCCGAGGGTGCCTACGAGCAGTACTTC | CASSFSSEGAYEQYF | few | NA | TRBJ2-7 | TRBV27
TGTGCCATCAGTGGGAGGCACGAGTCTAGCGGGAATCGGGAGCAGTTCTTC | CAISGRHESSGNREQFF | many | TRBD2 | TRBJ2-1 | TRBV10-3